Listed below are T cell receptor beta chains from one sample, sequenced in a study of T-cell memory formation after mild COVID-19. A single record per CDR3 protein comes from TCRdb applying MiXCR to the 5' RACE reads. The sample holds about 82,000 distinct CDR3 sequences, about 13% seen once. Material: PBMCs or a T cell subset sorted from them (not recorded which). The source of these receptors is a man aged 18 to 35 who had mild COVID-19 (a few samples of this study predate the infection). Cell type and time point are not known. The conserved cysteine and the conserved F or W are not part of the CDR3 here. The order of the fields is clone size, V gene, J gene, CDR3 protein. For some rows the clone size is stated as once, few or many, or as a class when expanded; others skip it.

few	TRBV4-1	TRBJ1-2	ASSPLRDSFYGYT
.	TRBV24-1	TRBJ2-3	ATSTGGSTDTQY
.	TRBV7-9	TRBJ2-1	ASSLPGGSSYNEQF
few	TRBV7-6	TRBJ1-3	ASSLRSAGNTIY
.	TRBV5-1	TRBJ2-5	ASSFRDSLQETQY
.	TRBV7-9	TRBJ2-1	AIKPDRRAENEQF
.	TRBV12-3/TRBV12-4	TRBJ2-5	ASSTSGEETQY
.	TRBV3-1	TRBJ2-3	ASSFRRASTDTQY
.	TRBV10-2	TRBJ2-3	ASSDGGAGYTQY
.	TRBV4-1	TRBJ2-2	ASSPGAAQTGELF
.	TRBV5-1	TRBJ1-6	ASSLEPGLYQSPLH
.	TRBV4-1	TRBJ1-2	ASSQDAGQDYGYT
.	TRBV7-6	TRBJ2-5	ASSLDTAGGETQY
.	TRBV4-1	TRBJ1-5	ANSQQGYSNQPQH
.	TRBV4-1	TRBJ2-2	ASSTGGPIGELF
.	TRBV30	TRBJ1-2	AWDQPGQSIHGYT
few	TRBV11-2	TRBJ2-1	ASSLHKRGARHIYNEQF
few	TRBV20-1	TRBJ1-2	SARPPIRVGYT
few	TRBV3-1	TRBJ2-3	ASSHVGTPTDTQY
many	TRBV4-3	TRBJ2-6	ASTRGDSSSGANVLT
.	TRBV7-9	TRBJ1-1	ASISSGDTEAF
few	TRBV6-5	TRBJ2-6	ASSYSIFGANVLT
.	TRBV27	TRBJ2-2	ASSIYQGFTSNTGELF